A single sample is the source of the 7 T cell receptor beta chains below, sequenced in a study of T cell changes during pregnancy in multiple sclerosis. Sequencing was performed with immunoSEQ multiplex PCR; in TCRdb, only in-frame clones are kept and a portion is missing. The sample gives about 40,000 clones, 90% to 95% of which show up once; about 8% is in the top ten. Sample: CD8+ T cells from peripheral blood mononuclear cells, taken before pregnancy. These receptors were obtained from a female donor with multiple sclerosis, enrolled in a pregnancy study.

This chain connects TRBV4-1 to TRBJ2-1; tentative D call: TRBD2 (6 bases). The germline V gene encodes CDR1 MGHRA and CDR2 YSYEKL. The ends were cut back, 0 bases at V and 9 bases at J, with 15 bases in the middle. The CDR3 is 15 residues long. Written as DNA, the CDR3 is TGCGCCAGCAGCCAAGACAAACTAGCCGACACTGAGCAGTTCTTC. Translation gives CASSQDKLADTEQFF.

This rearrangement joins TRBV28 to TRBJ2-2; TRBD1 is a possible D gene (5 bases). The CDR3 totals 16 residues. Trimming pared 6 bases from V and 4 bases from J, leaving 18 bases between. The germline V gene encodes CDR1 MDHEN and CDR2 SYDVKM. The CDR3 DNA is TGTGCCAGCAGCCCTACCGCAGGACATCGCACCGGGGAGCTGTTTTTT. Translated, it gives CASSPTAGHRTGELFF.

The DNA of the CDR3 is TGTGCCAGCAGCCCCGGGACAGAGTATGAAAAACTGTTTTTT. It specifies CASSPGTEYEKLFF. The rearrangement uses TRBV7-9 and TRBJ1-4, with 7 positions matching TRBD1. The CDR3 loop spans 14 amino acids. Trimming cost V 5 bases and J 6 bases; bases outside gene matches: 6. CDR1 and CDR2 (germline): SEHNR, FQNEAQ (reference sequence).

V usage is TRBV5-1 and J usage is TRBJ2-1; 10 bases line up with TRBD1. The CDR3 totals 16 residues. Germline CDR1 reads SGHRS; CDR2 reads YFSETQ. With V trimmed by 0 bases and J by 5 bases, 5 bases remained unmatched. The CDR3 nucleotides are TGCGCCAGCAGCTTGGGACAGGGGGCGTTCGACAATGAGCAGTTCTTC. Protein product: CASSLGQGAFDNEQFF.

The chain is built from TRBV10-3 and TRBJ1-2; 10 nucleotides match TRBD1. The V gene end was trimmed by 10 bases and the J gene end by 3 bases; junction bases not matched to a gene: 11. CDR1 ENHRY and CDR2 SYGVKD come from the germline V gene. The CDR3 is 15 amino acids. CDR3 in amino acids: CATSAGTGEYYGYTF. CDR3 coding DNA: TGTGCCACCTCTGCCGGGACAGGGGAGTACTATGGCTACACCTTC.

V and J are TRBV5-1 and TRBJ2-1, with D possibly TRBD2 on 5 matching bases. The CDR3 covers 15 residues. CDR1 is SGHRS and CDR2 is YFSETQ in the germline V gene. The ends were cut back, 1 base at V and 8 bases at J, with 16 bases in the middle. The CDR3 nucleotides are TGCGCCAGCAGCTTGATGGCGGACTCCGGGGATGAGCAGTTCTTC. Its protein is CASSLMADSGDEQFF.

V gene TRBV7-9 combines with J gene TRBJ2-1; D is possibly TRBD2 (7 bases). The CDR3 runs 12 residues. Trimming cost V 4 bases and J 9 bases, with 10 bases left between them. Germline CDR1 SEHNR, CDR2 FQNEAQ (reference sequence). CDR3: CASSSGGPEQFF. The DNA for the CDR3 is TGTGCCAGCAGCTCCGGGGGGCCTGAGCAGTTCTTC.